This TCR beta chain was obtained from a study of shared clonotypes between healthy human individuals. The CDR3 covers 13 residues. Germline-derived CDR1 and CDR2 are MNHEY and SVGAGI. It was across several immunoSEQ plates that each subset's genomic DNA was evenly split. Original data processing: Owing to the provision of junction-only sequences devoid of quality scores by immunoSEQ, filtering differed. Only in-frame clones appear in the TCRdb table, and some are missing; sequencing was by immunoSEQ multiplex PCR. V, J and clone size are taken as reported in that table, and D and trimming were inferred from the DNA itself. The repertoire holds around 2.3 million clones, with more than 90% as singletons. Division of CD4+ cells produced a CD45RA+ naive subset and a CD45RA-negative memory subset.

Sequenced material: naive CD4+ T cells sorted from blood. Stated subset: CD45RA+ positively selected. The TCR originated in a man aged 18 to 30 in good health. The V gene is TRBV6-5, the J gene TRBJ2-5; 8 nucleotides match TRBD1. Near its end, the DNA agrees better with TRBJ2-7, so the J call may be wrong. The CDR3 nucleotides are TGTGCCAGCAGTTGGACAGGGAACTACGAGCAGTACTTC. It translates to CASSWTGNYEQYF.